The TCR beta chain under discussion was sequenced for a study of T cell responses to AZD1222 COVID-19 vaccine (dated by TCRdb to about 2021). About the full investigation: AZD1222 recipients whose second dose came at about 4 weeks and those whose second dose came at about 12 weeks were combined into one group, since spike-specific TCR depth and breadth did not differ between the two schedules. TCR sequencing was performed for over 230 trial participants, of whom some 200 were given two doses of AZD1222 and around 25 were given two doses of MenACWY control vaccine. Trial participants were enrolled by age into 18-55, 56-69 and 70-plus year subgroups, with about 150, 27 and 61 TCR-sequenced participants respectively. General study outcomes and caveats: Conclusions about previously exposed vaccinees are limited because only five to seven AZD1222 recipients were SARS-CoV-2 seropositive at baseline. No day 14 peak-response samples were available, so repertoires were characterized only after the peak T cell response. Reportedly, close to half of the unique spike-specific TCRs recognized epitopes lying outside the regions that are mutated in the B.1.351 and B.1.1.7 variants. Participants were mostly white British, with more females than males. The authors suggested clonal diversity may have been underestimated. In the small 56-69-year group, the increase in depth fell short of significance, most likely because of low power. Vaccine-associated CD4 TCRs spanned the whole spike protein, with dominant responses in regions 160-218 and 743-854. Spike-specific TCR breadth and depth rose significantly after two AZD1222 doses compared with day 0 and with MenACWY recipients.

The CDR1 and CDR2 encoded by the germline V gene are SGHRS and YFSETQ. The V and J ends are trimmed by 0 bases and 6 bases, leaving 12 bases between them. From the cysteine up to the phenylalanine, the CDR3 has a length of 15 residues. Just CDR3 DNA is preserved here, 45 bases in frame from base 1. In the paper's terms, the time point label means: baseline before first vaccination. Vaccinee samples were obtained from the UK trials COV001 and COV002, which included a single-blind randomized controlled phase 2/3 trial of AZD1222 (ChAdOx1 nCoV-19) in healthy adults. Trial participant PBMC samples were collected at day 0 and day 28 after the second dose for TCRbeta chain sequencing. A remark on this clone: What this receptor recognizes is not known. There are no base qualities to consult, and no much larger clone falls within one base.

The CDR3 regions of human TCRbeta chains were analyzed by immunosequencing. Per the source publication's procedure: TCRs in the repertoires were compared against a reference library of SARS-CoV-2-specific TCRs that had been generated with the MIRA antigen-specificity platform. Breadth was defined as the fraction of unique TCRs that were SARS-CoV-2-associated. Depth was defined as the fraction of total T cells that were SARS-CoV-2-associated. Using the MIRA data, each spike-specific TCR was mapped to the spike region that the TCR reacts to and placed in a CD4 or CD8 class. Log10-transformed breadth and depth values were compared by one-way ANOVA with Sidak's multiple comparisons tests. TCRdb retrieved this table from immuneACCESS and kept in-frame rearrangements only. Not all clones are present; in checked studies, unresolved V genes account for under half, and no reason is known for the remainder. Clonal size and the V and J genes are those of that table, whereas D and trimming came from the DNA. The sample table records around 85,000 clones; 65% to 90% of these occur just once. The ten largest account for 5.5% to 7% of the sample.

The V and J segments used are TRBV5-1 and TRBJ2-2; the D gene is perhaps TRBD1, from 6 matching bases. Here the sequenced sample was peripheral blood, taken on day 0 of AZD1222 vaccination. This clonotype originated in an adult in good health. The DNA sequence reads TGCGCCAGCAGCTTGGTCCCCAGGGGTCCCGGGGAGCTGTTTTTT. Translated, it gives CASSLVPRGPGELFF. The CDR3 plus the reference TRBV5-1 and TRBJ2-2 genes for the other parts give the full variable domain: KAGVTQTPRYLIKTRGQQVTLSCSPISGHRSVSWYQQTPGQGLQFLFEYFSETQRNKGNFPGRFSGRQFSNSRSEMNVSTLELGDSALYLCASSLVPRGPGELFFGEGSRLTVL.